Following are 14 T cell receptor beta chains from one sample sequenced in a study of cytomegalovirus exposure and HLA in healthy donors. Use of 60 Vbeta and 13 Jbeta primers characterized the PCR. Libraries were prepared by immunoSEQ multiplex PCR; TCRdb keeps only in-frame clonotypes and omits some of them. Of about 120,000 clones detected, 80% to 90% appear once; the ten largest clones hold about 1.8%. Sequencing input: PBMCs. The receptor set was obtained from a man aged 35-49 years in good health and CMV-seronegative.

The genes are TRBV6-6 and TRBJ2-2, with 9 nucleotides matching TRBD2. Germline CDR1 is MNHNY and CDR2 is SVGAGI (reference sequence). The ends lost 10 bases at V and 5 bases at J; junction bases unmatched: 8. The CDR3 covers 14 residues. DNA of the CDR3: TGTGCCACCGATTTAGCGGGAGAAACCGGGGAGCTGTTTTTT. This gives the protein CATDLAGETGELFF.

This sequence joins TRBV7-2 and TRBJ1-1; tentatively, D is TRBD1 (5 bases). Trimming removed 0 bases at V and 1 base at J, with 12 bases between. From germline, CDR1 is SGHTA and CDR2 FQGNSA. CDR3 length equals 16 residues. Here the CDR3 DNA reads TGTGCCAGCAGCTTAGCGGTGGGGGGGAAGAACACTGAAGCTTTCTTT. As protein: CASSLAVGGKNTEAFF.

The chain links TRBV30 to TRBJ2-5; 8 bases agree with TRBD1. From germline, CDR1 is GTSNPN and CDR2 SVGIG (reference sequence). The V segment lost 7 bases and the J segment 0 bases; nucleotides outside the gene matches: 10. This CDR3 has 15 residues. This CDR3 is CAYSQWTGYQETQYF. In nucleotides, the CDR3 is TGTGCCTACTCACAATGGACAGGGTACCAAGAGACCCAGTACTTC.

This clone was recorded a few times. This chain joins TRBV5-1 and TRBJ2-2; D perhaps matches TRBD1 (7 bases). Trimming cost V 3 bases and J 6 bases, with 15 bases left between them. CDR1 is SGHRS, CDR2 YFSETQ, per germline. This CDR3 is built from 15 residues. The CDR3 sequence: CASSSQDRRAGELFF. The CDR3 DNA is TGCGCCAGCAGCTCCCAGGACAGGAGGGCCGGGGAGCTGTTTTTT.

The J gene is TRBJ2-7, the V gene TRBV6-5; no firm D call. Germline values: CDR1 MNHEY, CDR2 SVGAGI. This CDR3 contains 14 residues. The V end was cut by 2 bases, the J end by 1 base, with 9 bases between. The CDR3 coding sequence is TGTGCCAGCAGTTACGGTGCCACTTCCTACGAGCAGTACTTC. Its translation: CASSYGATSYEQYF.

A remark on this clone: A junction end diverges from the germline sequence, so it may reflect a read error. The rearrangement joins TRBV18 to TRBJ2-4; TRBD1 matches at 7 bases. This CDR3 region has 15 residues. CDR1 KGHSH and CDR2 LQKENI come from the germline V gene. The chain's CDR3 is CASSPFEGAQNSQYF. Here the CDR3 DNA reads TGTGCCAGCTCCCCGTTCGAGGGGGCTCAAAACAGTCAGTACTTC.

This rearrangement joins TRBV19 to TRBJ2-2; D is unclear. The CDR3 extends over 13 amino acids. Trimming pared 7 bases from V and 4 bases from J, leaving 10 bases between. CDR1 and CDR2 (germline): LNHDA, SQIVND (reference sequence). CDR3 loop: CASKFPGTGELFF. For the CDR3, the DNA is TGTGCCAGTAAGTTCCCAGGCACCGGGGAGCTGTTTTTT.

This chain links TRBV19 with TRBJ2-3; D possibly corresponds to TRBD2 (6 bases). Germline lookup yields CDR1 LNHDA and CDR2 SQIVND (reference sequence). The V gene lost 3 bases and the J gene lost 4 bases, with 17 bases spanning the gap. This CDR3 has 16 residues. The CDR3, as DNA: TGTGCCAGTAGTATGAATCCCGGGGGTCGATCAGATACGCAGTATTTT. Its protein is CASSMNPGGRSDTQYF.

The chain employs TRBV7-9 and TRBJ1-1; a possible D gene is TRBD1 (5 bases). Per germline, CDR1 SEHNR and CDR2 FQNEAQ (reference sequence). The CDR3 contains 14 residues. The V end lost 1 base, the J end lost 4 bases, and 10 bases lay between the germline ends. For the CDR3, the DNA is TGTGCCAGCAGCTTAGGGAGGGGTCCCACTGAAGCTTTCTTT. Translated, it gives CASSLGRGPTEAFF.

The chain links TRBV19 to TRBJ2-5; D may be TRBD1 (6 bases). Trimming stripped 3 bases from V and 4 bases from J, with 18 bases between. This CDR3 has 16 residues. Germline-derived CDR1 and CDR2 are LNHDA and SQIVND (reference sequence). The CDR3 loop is CASSIPGHSTLETQYF. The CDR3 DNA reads TGTGCCAGTAGTATCCCGGGACATTCGACCTTAGAGACCCAGTACTTC.

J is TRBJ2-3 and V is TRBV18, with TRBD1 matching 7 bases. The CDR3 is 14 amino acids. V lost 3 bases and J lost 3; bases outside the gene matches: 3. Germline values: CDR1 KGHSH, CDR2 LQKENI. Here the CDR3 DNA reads TGTGCCAGCTCACCCGACAGGGTAACAGATACGCAGTATTTT. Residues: CASSPDRVTDTQYF.

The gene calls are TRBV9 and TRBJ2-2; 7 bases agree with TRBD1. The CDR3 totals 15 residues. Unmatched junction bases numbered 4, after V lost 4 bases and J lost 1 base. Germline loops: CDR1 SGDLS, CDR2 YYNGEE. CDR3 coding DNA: TGTGCCAGCAGCCCGACAGGGATGAACACCGGGGAGCTGTTTTTT. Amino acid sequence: CASSPTGMNTGELFF.

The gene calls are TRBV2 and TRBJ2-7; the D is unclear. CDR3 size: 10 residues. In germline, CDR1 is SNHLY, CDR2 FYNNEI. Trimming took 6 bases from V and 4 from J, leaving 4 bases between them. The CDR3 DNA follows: TGTGCCAGCAGGGCTTACGAGCAGTACTTC. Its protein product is CASRAYEQYF.

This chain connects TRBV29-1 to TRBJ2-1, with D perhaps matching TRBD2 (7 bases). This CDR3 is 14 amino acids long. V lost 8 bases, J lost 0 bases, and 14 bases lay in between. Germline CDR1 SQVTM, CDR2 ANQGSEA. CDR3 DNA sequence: TGCAGCACCGAGGGGGGGAGCTCCTACAATGAGCAGTTCTTC. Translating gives CSTEGGSSYNEQFF.